This T cell receptor (beta chain) was sequenced for a study of blood T cell repertoires in COVID-19. Overall study: There were acute and convalescent COVID-19 samples, and they came from the United States, Italy and Spain.

V lost 8 bases and J lost 5; bases outside the gene matches: 9. From germline, CDR1 is SGHNT and CDR2 YENEEA. The CDR3 consists of 14 residues. Measured with immunoSEQ multiplex PCR; TCRdb has only the in-frame clones, and not every one. Of 100,000 to 150,000 clones listed, around four fifths are singletons. This clonotype was sampled from a man older than 75 with active or convalescent COVID-19. The V gene is TRBV11-3, the J gene TRBJ2-3, with 8 bases lining up with TRBD2. The sample was peripheral blood. For the CDR3, the DNA is TGTGCCAGCTTCACGGGGGGGCGAGGAGATACGCAGTATTTT. Its protein product is CASFTGGRGDTQYF.